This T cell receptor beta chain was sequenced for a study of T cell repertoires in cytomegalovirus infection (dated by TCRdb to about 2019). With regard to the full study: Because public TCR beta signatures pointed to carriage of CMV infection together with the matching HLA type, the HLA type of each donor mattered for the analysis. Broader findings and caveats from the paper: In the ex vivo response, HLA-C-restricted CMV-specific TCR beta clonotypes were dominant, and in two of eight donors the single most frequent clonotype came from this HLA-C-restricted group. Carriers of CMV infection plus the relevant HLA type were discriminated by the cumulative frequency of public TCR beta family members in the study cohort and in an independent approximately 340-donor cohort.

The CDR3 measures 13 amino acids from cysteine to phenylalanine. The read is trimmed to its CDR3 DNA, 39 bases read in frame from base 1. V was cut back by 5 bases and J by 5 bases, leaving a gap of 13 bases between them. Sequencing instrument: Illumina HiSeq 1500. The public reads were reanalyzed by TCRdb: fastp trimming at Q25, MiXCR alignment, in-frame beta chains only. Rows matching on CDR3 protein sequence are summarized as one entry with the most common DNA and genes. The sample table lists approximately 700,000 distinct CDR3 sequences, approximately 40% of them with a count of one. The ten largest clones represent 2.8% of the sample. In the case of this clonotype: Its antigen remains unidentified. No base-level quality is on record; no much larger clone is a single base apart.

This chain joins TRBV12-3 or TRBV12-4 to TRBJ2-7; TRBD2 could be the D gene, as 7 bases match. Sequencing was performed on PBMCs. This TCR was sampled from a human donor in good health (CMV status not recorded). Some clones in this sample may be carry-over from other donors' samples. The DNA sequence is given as TGTGCCAGCAGTGGACTAGAGGGGGACGAGCAGTACTTC. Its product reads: CASSGLEGDEQYF.